This TCR beta chain was identified during a study of naive and memory T cell subsets. Per germline, CDR1 SNHLY and CDR2 FYNNEI. V was cut by 7 bases and J by 2 bases, with 10 bases left in between. CDR3 length: 13 residues. A UMI-containing oligonucleotide was joined by 3' ligation to the TCR cDNA template. Adult healthy volunteers gave 2.5 ml peripheral blood for whole-blood RNA. Four PCR rounds used nested alpha and beta constant region primers plus the SP2 primer. For blood and skin samples, reverse transcription used TCR alpha and beta constant primers. TCRdb redid the calling of the 5' RACE reads with MiXCR, one entry per CDR3 protein. The top ten hold under 25% of the sample, which has about 62,000 distinct CDR3 sequences, less than 10% seen once. This clonotype has ten or more counts.

The chain recombines TRBV2 with TRBJ2-3; D is possibly TRBD1 (5 bases). The source is a female donor in good health. The DNA for the CDR3 is TGTGCCAGCAAGACAGATCACACAGATACGCAGTATTTT. This translates into CASKTDHTDTQYF. Full variable domain (missing parts from reference TRBV2 and TRBJ2-3): EPEVTQTPSHQVTQMGQEVILRCVPISNHLYFYWYRQILGQKVEFLVSFYNNEISEKSEIFDDQFSVERPDGSNFTLKIRSTKLEDSAMYFCASKTDHTDTQYFGPGTRLTVL.